The rows below give T cell receptor beta chains drawn from one sample of a study of blood T cell repertoires in COVID-19. The method was immunoSEQ multiplex PCR; TCRdb's version includes in-frame clones alone and lacks a portion of them. The repertoire holds roughly 200,000 clones, with 87% as singletons. Material for sequencing was PBMCs or T cells enriched from blood (not recorded which). Receptors were obtained from a woman aged 25-40 years who had recovered from COVID-19. The CDR3 runs from the conserved cysteine through the conserved F or W. A D gene is named only where the DNA matches it firmly. Clone size is stated in some rows and not others, as once, few, many or a class when expanded.

TRBJ1-1	TRBV11-3	.	.	CASSLRDNTEAFF	TGTGCCAGCAGCTTACGAGATAACACTGAAGCTTTCTTT
TRBJ1-5	TRBV10-1	TRBD1	.	CASSETGGGNQPQHF	TGCGCCAGCAGCGAGACAGGGGGCGGCAATCAGCCCCAGCATTTT
TRBJ1-1	TRBV7-8	.	once	CASSLAGGQFAFF	TGTGCCAGCAGCTTAGCAGGGGGACAATTTGCTTTCTTT
TRBJ1-3	TRBV27	TRBD1	.	CASSRTGEGNTIYF	TGTGCCAGCAGTCGGACAGGGGAAGGAAACACCATATATTTT
TRBJ2-7	TRBV12-5	.	many	CASGLRTALNDSYEQYF	TGTGCTAGTGGTTTGAGGACAGCCCTGAATGACTCCTACGAGCAGTACTTC
TRBJ2-5	TRBV25-1	TRBD1	.	CASSTPRQGAGETQYF	TGTGCCAGCAGTACCCCACGACAGGGGGCCGGGGAGACCCAGTACTTC
TRBJ1-1	TRBV19	TRBD1	.	CASRTGVNTEAFF	TGTGCCAGTAGGACAGGGGTGAACACTGAAGCTTTCTTT
TRBJ2-2	TRBV25-1	.	.	CASSEGRGPNTGELFF	TGTGCCAGCAGTGAGGGTAGGGGCCCGAACACCGGGGAGCTGTTTTTT
TRBJ1-5	TRBV5-1	.	.	CASSPNPGVEQPQHF	TGCGCCAGCAGCCCAAACCCGGGGGTTGAGCAGCCCCAGCATTTT
TRBJ1-1	TRBV6-5	.	.	CASSYDQTEAFF	TGTGCCAGCAGTTACGATCAGACTGAAGCTTTCTTT
TRBJ1-6	TRBV29-1	TRBD1	.	CSIRQGDDNSPLHF	TGCAGCATCAGACAGGGCGATGATAATTCACCCCTCCACTTT
TRBJ2-7	TRBV28	.	.	CASSLLAGTYEQYF	TGTGCCAGCAGTTTATTGGCGGGAACCTACGAGCAGTACTTC
TRBJ1-2	TRBV4-3	TRBD1	.	CASSPRTGFSYGYTF	TGCGCCAGCAGCCCCCGGACAGGGTTTAGCTATGGCTACACCTTC
TRBJ2-2	TRBV10-2	TRBD2	.	CASRAGGYTGELFF	TGCGCCAGCAGGGCGGGAGGATACACCGGGGAGCTGTTTTTT
TRBJ2-6	TRBV7-6	TRBD1	.	CASSSRTGAFSGANVLTF	TGTGCCAGCAGCTCCCGGACAGGGGCGTTCTCTGGGGCCAACGTCCTGACTTTC
TRBJ1-4	TRBV5-4	TRBD1	.	CASSAGTGPEKLFF	TGTGCCAGCAGCGCCGGGACAGGTCCTGAAAAACTGTTTTTT
TRBJ1-1	TRBV19	.	.	CASSAHRAEHTEAFF	TGTGCCAGTAGTGCCCACAGGGCCGAGCACACTGAAGCTTTCTTT
TRBJ1-2	TRBV25-1	.	.	CASSDDGGWGYGYTF	TGTGCCAGCAGTGATGACGGGGGATGGGGCTATGGCTACACCTTC
TRBJ2-3	TRBV3-1/TRBV3-2	TRBD2	.	CASSQDRGLAVGDTQYF	TGTGCCAGCAGCCAAGATCGTGGACTAGCGGTAGGGGATACGCAGTATTTT